This TCR beta chain originates from a study of shared clonotypes between healthy human individuals. CDR1 and CDR2 (germline): KGHSH, LQKENI. This CDR3 comprises 13 residues. Trimming removed 1 base from V and 3 bases from J, with 6 bases in between. In the CD4+ fraction, cells were divided into CD45RA+ naive and CD45RA-negative memory subsets. To note about this clone: Other DNA sequences in this specimen translate into the identical CDR3.

In the authors' methods: ImmunoSEQ sequences covered only the junction and lacked quality scores; filtering therefore differed. Generated by immunoSEQ multiplex PCR, the TCRdb table keeps only in-frame clones and is missing some. Clonal size and the V and J genes are those of that table, whereas D and trimming came from the DNA. The sample holds 1.5 million to 1.9 million clones, approximately 98% seen once. J is TRBJ2-5 and V is TRBV18; D is unclear. The source material was naive CD4+ T cells sorted from blood. As to subset: CD45RA+ positively selected. The receptor comes from a man in his thirties or forties in good health. CDR3 nucleotides: TGTGCCAGCTCACCACTTCCCAAAGAGACCCAGTACTTC. It codes for CASSPLPKETQYF.